What follows is one T cell receptor beta chain and its context. Its target is unknown. This sample stems from a study of OX40 agonist ivuxolimab in advanced cancers. Notes on the study in general: CD4+ and CD8+ blood T cells expanded clonally by week 6 at 0.1 to 3.0 mg/kg.

Here immunoSEQ multiplex PCR was the method, and the copy in TCRdb shows in-frame clones only, minus some. The sample records about 69,000 clones, about nine tenths being singletons. The CDR3 covers 15 residues. The V end lost 1 base, the J end lost 2 bases, and 9 bases lay between the germline ends. The germline V gene has CDR1 SGHNT and CDR2 YENEEA. The sample consisted of CD4+ or CD8+ T cells sorted from blood, taken in a trial of the OX40 agonist ivuxolimab. The receptor's source is an adult with an advanced solid tumor such as melanoma, head and neck, liver or kidney cancer. The V and J genes are TRBV11-3 and TRBJ1-3; TRBD1 is a possible D gene (5 bases). CDR3 bases: TGTGCCAGCAGCTTAGGCGGGGGTACTGGAAACACCATATATTTT. Translating it yields CASSLGGGTGNTIYF.